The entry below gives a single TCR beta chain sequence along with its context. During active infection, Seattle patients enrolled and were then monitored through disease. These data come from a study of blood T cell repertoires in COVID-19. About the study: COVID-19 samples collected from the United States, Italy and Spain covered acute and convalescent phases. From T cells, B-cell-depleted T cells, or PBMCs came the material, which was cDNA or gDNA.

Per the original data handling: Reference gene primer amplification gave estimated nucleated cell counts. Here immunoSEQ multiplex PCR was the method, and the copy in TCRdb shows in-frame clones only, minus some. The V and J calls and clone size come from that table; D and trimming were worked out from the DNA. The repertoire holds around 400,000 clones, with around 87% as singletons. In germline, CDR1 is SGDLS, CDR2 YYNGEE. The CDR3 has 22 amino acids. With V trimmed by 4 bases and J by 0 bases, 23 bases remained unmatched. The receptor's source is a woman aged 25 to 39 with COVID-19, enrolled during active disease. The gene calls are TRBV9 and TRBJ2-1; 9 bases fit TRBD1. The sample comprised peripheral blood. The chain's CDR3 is CASSHPGTGIGARPSSYNEQFF. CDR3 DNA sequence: TGTGCCAGCAGCCACCCCGGGACAGGGATCGGGGCAAGACCGAGCTCCTACAATGAGCAGTTCTTC.